What follows are 9 T cell receptor beta chains derived from one specimen sequenced in a study of blood T cell repertoires in COVID-19. Some clones are missing from TCRdb's copy, which holds only in-frame ones; the method was immunoSEQ multiplex PCR. The table lists about 300,000 clones, roughly 88% of them singletons. The sample comprised peripheral blood. The receptor set was obtained from a woman aged 45-65 years with acute or convalescent COVID-19.

The V call is TRBV7-9, the J call TRBJ2-1; TRBD2 matches 11 bases. Per germline, CDR1 SEHNR and CDR2 FQNEAQ (reference sequence). This CDR3 is built from 18 residues. The ends lost 0 bases at V and 5 bases at J; junction bases unmatched: 9. CDR3 loop: CASSLARVLAGADNEQFF. The CDR3 coding sequence is TGTGCCAGCAGCTTAGCGCGAGTACTAGCGGGAGCGGACAATGAGCAGTTCTTC. The complete variable domain, with remaining parts taken from reference TRBV7-9 and TRBJ2-1, reads DTGVSQNPRHKITKRGQNVTFRCDPISEHNRLYWYRQTLGQGPEFLTYFQNEAQLEKSRLLSDRFSAERPKGSFSTLEIQRTEQGDSAMYLCASSLARVLAGADNEQFFGPGTRLTVL.

This clone was counted only a few times. This rearrangement joins TRBV19 to TRBJ1-1, with 12 bases that match TRBD1. Losses at the gene ends were 3 bases for V and 5 bases for J; bases not matched to a gene: 10. This CDR3 is built from 17 residues. CDR1 is LNHDA, CDR2 SQIVND, per germline (reference sequence). This chain's CDR3 is CASSMAGTGGGGTEAFF. For the CDR3, the DNA is TGTGCCAGTAGTATGGCTGGGACAGGGGGCGGAGGTACTGAAGCTTTCTTT. The whole variable domain, filled in from reference TRBV19 and TRBJ1-1, reads DGGITQSPKYLFRKEGQNVTLSCEQNLNHDAMYWYRQDPGQGLRLIYYSQIVNDFQKGDIAEGYSVSREKKESFPLTVTSAQKNPTAFYLCASSMAGTGGGGTEAFFGQGTRLTVV.

The genes are TRBV7-9 and TRBJ1-2, with TRBD1 as a possible D gene (5 bases). The CDR3 is made up of 16 amino acids. Looked up from germline, CDR1 is SEHNR and CDR2 is FQNEAQ (reference sequence). V lost 2 bases and J 4 bases, leaving 17 bases between the germline ends. The CDR3 bases are TGTGCCAGCAGCTTACAGGCAGGCAGGGAGGGCTATGGCTACACCTTC. This sequence encodes CASSLQAGREGYGYTF.

The chain joins TRBV27 to TRBJ2-1; 10 nucleotides agree with TRBD1. V shed 6 bases and J 4 bases; nucleotides not matched to a gene: 6. This CDR3 contains 15 residues. Germline V gene lookup returns CDR1 MNHEY and CDR2 SMNVEV (reference sequence). CDR3 residues: CASSPRTGGYNEQFF. In DNA form, the CDR3 reads TGTGCCAGCAGCCCTCGGACAGGGGGGTACAATGAGCAGTTCTTC.

The chain is built from TRBV27 and TRBJ2-5, with 7 bases fitting TRBD2. The CDR3 contains 15 residues. The V gene's germline CDR1 is MNHEY and CDR2 SMNVEV (reference sequence). Trimming cost V 6 bases and J 0 bases; bases outside gene matches: 7. CDR3 region: CASSPSGWYQETQYF. In nucleotides, the CDR3 is TGTGCCAGCAGCCCTAGCGGTTGGTACCAAGAGACCCAGTACTTC.

The CDR3 DNA reads as TGTGCCACCAGTGATGCCACGGGACTAGCGGGAGATAAGCAGTTCTTC. It encodes CATSDATGLAGDKQFF. V and J are TRBV24-1 and TRBJ2-1; 14 nucleotides align to TRBD2. The CDR3 totals 16 residues. Germline CDR1 KGHDR, CDR2 SFDVKD. After removal of 3 bases from V and 11 bases from J, the junction contained 8 bases not matched to a gene.

This clone was detected only once. One end of the junction is discordant with germline, which a read error may explain. The chain carries TRBV7-2 and TRBJ2-7; 11 nucleotides match TRBD2. The CDR3 sequence is 14 residues long. The V gene's germline CDR1 is SGHTA and CDR2 FQGNSA. This CDR3 is CASSLAGGGYEQYF. The CDR3, as DNA: TGTGCCAGCAGCCTAGCGGGAGGAGGGTACGAGCAGTACTTC.

This sequence joins TRBV5-1 and TRBJ1-1; D call uncertain. The germline V gene encodes CDR1 SGHRS and CDR2 YFSETQ. Trimming cost V 4 bases and J 1 base, with 14 bases left between them. This CDR3 is built from 15 residues. The CDR3 region is CASSRLDTGNTEAFF. CDR3 DNA: TGCGCCAGCAGCCGCCTTGATACGGGGAACACTGAAGCTTTCTTT.

V is TRBV7-9 and J is TRBJ2-2; 11 nucleotides agree with TRBD2. CDR3 size: 15 residues. V shed 3 bases, J shed 6 bases, and the junction held 3 bases outside the gene matches. From germline, CDR1 is SEHNR and CDR2 FQNEAQ (reference sequence). The CDR3 DNA sequence: TGTGCCAGCAGCTTTACTAGCGGGAGTCCCGGGGAGCTGTTTTTT. It codes for CASSFTSGSPGELFF. The entire variable domain, with the rest obtained from reference TRBV7-9 and TRBJ2-2, is as follows: DTGVSQNPRHKITKRGQNVTFRCDPISEHNRLYWYRQTLGQGPEFLTYFQNEAQLEKSRLLSDRFSAERPKGSFSTLEIQRTEQGDSAMYLCASSFTSGSPGELFFGEGSRLTVL.